These 18 T cell receptor beta chains were sequenced from one sample in a study of T cells in women clearing cervical HPV infection. Here immunoSEQ multiplex PCR was the method, and the copy in TCRdb shows in-frame clones only, minus some. The table gives under 50,000 clones; the top ten clones make up 4.5% to 6% of it. Sequencing was done on a sample of blood buffy coat. Every receptor here comes from a woman between 18 and 75 years old with a cervical HPV16 infection that either progressed to CIN3+ or cleared (not recorded which).

Worth noting for this clone: The CDR3 goes on 3 residues after the read ends, and that part is filled in from the germline J gene. J is TRBJ2-5 and V is TRBV19, with TRBD2 identical over 9 bases. Germline V gene data show CDR1 as LNHDA and CDR2 as SQIVND (reference sequence). With 2 bases clipped from V and 2 bases from J, the junction kept 3 bases outside the gene matches. The CDR3 totals 15 residues. CDR3: CASSISLAGQETQYF. The part of the CDR3 DNA that was read is TGTGCCAGTAGTATATCCCTAGCGGGGCAAGAGACC.

The part of the CDR3 DNA that was read is TGTGCCAGCAGCTTGCAGACTAGCGGGGGGACAGATACG. Translation: CASSLQTSGGTDT. In full, the CDR3 is CASSLQTSGGTDTQYF. The gene calls are TRBV5-4 and TRBJ2-3; 13 nucleotides match TRBD2. The CDR3 end lies 3 residues beyond the end of the read and is filled in from the germline J gene. The CDR3 has 16 amino acids. Losses at the gene ends were 1 base for V and 3 bases for J; bases not matched to a gene: 2. The germline gives CDR1 SGHNT, CDR2 YYREEE (reference sequence).

Remarks on this clone: The read comes to an end 3 residues before the CDR3 does, leaving the germline J gene to fill in the end. The genes are TRBV20-1 and TRBJ2-3, with a possible D match to TRBD1 (6 bases). The germline CDR1 and CDR2 sequences are DFQATT and SNEGSKA (reference sequence). This CDR3 is 14 amino acids long. The ends were cut back, 5 bases at V and 0 bases at J, with 12 bases in the middle. The CDR3 here is CSAGSGASTDTQYF. CDR3 bases read: TGCAGTGCTGGATCAGGGGCTAGCACAGATACG.

To note about this clone: The read stops 3 residues short of the end of the CDR3; the missing end is completed from the germline J gene. This chain uses TRBV4-2 with TRBJ1-4, with 10 bases lining up with TRBD1. The CDR3 covers 19 residues. Per germline, CDR1 LGHNA and CDR2 YNFKEQ. J was trimmed by 7 bases and V by 4 bases; bases with no gene match: 18. The CDR3 loop reads CASSPHRDRGATGLEKLFF. CDR3 DNA (partial): TGTGCCAGCAGCCCCCACCGGGACAGGGGTGCGACAGGGCTTGAAAAA.

With respect to this clone: The CDR3 extends 3 residues past the end of the read, so its final part is completed from the germline J gene. The rearrangement joins TRBV12-5 to TRBJ1-1, with 7 bases aligning to TRBD1. Germline-derived CDR1 and CDR2 are LGHNT and FRNRAP. Trimming removed 1 base from V and 3 bases from J; junction bases left unmatched: 2. The CDR3 is 14 residues long. The CDR3 DNA, read in part, is TGTGCTAGTGGTTTGGGGACAGGACACACTGAA. As protein: CASGLGTGHTE. In full, the CDR3 reads CASGLGTGHTEAFF.

Note on this clone: The CDR3 end falls 3 residues outside the read, so it is completed with the germline J gene. The chain combines TRBV6-1 with TRBJ1-5, with D possibly matching TRBD1 (5 bases). The V gene's germline CDR1 is MNHNS and CDR2 SASEGT. V was cut by 0 bases and J by 1 base, with 7 bases left in between. This CDR3 is 15 amino acids long. The CDR3 sequence is CASSEAPGSNQPQHF. The DNA read from the CDR3 is TGTGCCAGCAGTGAAGCCCCAGGGAGCAATCAGCCC.

On this clone itself: The read ends 3 residues early relative to the CDR3; the germline J gene fills the gap. The rearrangement uses TRBV14 and TRBJ2-1; D unresolved. The V gene's germline CDR1 is SGHDN and CDR2 FVKESK. V was shortened by 0 bases and J by 9 bases, with 9 bases between the two germline ends. The CDR3 has 13 residues. CDR3 DNA, as far as it was read: TGTGCCAGCAGCCAAGAGGTGCGCGGTGAG. Residues: CASSQEVRGE. The whole CDR3 protein reads CASSQEVRGEQFF.

With regard to this clone: Coverage ceases 3 residues before the CDR3 finishes, and the germline J gene fills in the end. The chain uses TRBV18 and TRBJ2-6, with 7 bases lining up with TRBD1. V shed 3 bases, J shed 1 base, and the junction held 15 bases outside the gene matches. This CDR3 contains 20 residues. CDR1 is KGHSH and CDR2 is LQKENI in the germline V gene. The CDR3 DNA, read in part, is TGTGCCAGCTCACCTCCCCCTTTAGGGACAGACCCTTCTGGGGCCAACGTC. It is translated as CASSPPPLGTDPSGANV. The complete CDR3 sequence is CASSPPPLGTDPSGANVLTF. Full variable domain (missing parts from reference TRBV18 and TRBJ2-6): NAGVMQNPRHLVRRRGQEARLRCSPMKGHSHVYWYRQLPEEGLKFMVYLQKENIIDESGMPKERFSAEFPKEGPSILRIQQVVRGDSAAYFCASSPPPLGTDPSGANVLTFGAGSRLTVL.

The sequenced part of the CDR3 DNA is TGCAGTGCTAGAGATGGCCCCTATGGC. Translated: CSARDGPYG. The entire CDR3 reads CSARDGPYGYTF. The gene calls are TRBV20-1 and TRBJ1-2; no firm D call. The read halts 3 residues ahead of the CDR3 end, with the missing end drawn from the germline J gene. V was clipped by 0 bases and J by 4 bases, with 6 bases between them. This CDR3 has 12 amino acids. CDR1 and CDR2 from the germline V gene are DFQATT and SNEGSKA (reference sequence).

A word on this clone: The read is 3 residues too short to cover the CDR3 end, so that end is filled in from the germline J gene. V usage is TRBV12-3 or TRBV12-4 and J usage is TRBJ2-7, with 10 bases identical to TRBD2. After removal of 5 bases from V and 6 bases from J, the junction contained 7 bases not matched to a gene. CDR3 length: 14 residues. CDR3 loop: CASSLSGGALEQYF. CDR3 DNA (partial): TGTGCCAGCAGTCTCAGCGGGGGGGCCCTCGAG.

On this clone itself: The CDR3 goes on 3 residues after the read ends, and that part is filled in from the germline J gene. The chain carries TRBV19 and TRBJ1-4, with D unresolved. The CDR3 consists of 11 residues. Trimming removed 4 bases at V and 8 bases at J, with 5 bases between. CDR1 and CDR2 (germline): LNHDA, SQIVND (reference sequence). This CDR3 is CASSTLEKLFF. CDR3 DNA (partial): TGTGCCAGTAGTACTCTGGAAAAA.

To note about this clone: The read ends 3 residues shy of where the CDR3 ends; the end is completed using the germline J gene. This sequence joins TRBV4-2 and TRBJ2-5; 11 bases align to TRBD2. The germline V gene has CDR1 LGHNA and CDR2 YNFKEQ. The J segment lost 2 bases and the V segment lost 3 bases, leaving 5 bases of the junction unmatched. CDR3 length equals 16 residues. Here the CDR3 reads CASSQRLAGNQETQYF. The sequenced CDR3 bases are TGTGCCAGCAGCCAGAGACTAGCGGGGAATCAAGAGACC.

The chain's CDR3 is CASSEGGLARTDTQYF. Incomplete CDR3 DNA: TGTGCCAGCAGTGAAGGGGGGCTAGCCCGCACAGATACG. J is TRBJ2-3 and V is TRBV2, with D maybe TRBD1 (6 bases). The CDR3 goes on 3 residues after the read ends, and that part is filled in from the germline J gene. Trimming stripped 1 base from V and 1 base from J, with 12 bases between. The CDR3 sequence is 16 residues long. Germline assignment: CDR1 SNHLY and CDR2 FYNNEI.

On this clone: The read finishes 3 residues shy of the CDR3 end, and the germline J gene is used to complete it. The gene calls are TRBV20-1 and TRBJ1-6; D might be TRBD1 (5 bases). The V gene's germline CDR1 is DFQATT and CDR2 SNEGSKA (reference sequence). V lost 0 bases, J lost 0 bases, and 12 bases lay in between. The CDR3 contains 17 residues. CDR3 DNA, as far as it was read: TGCAGTGCTAGAGATTGGCAGGGAAGCTCCTATAATTCACCC. Translated, it gives CSARDWQGSSYNSP. The CDR3 as a whole reads CSARDWQGSSYNSPLHF.

With regard to this clone: The read finishes 3 residues shy of the CDR3 end, and the germline J gene is used to complete it. The chain is built from TRBV19 and TRBJ1-2; tentative D call: TRBD1 (6 bases). The V and J ends lost 5 bases and 3 bases respectively, with 16 bases between them. The germline CDR1 and CDR2 sequences are LNHDA and SQIVND (reference sequence). The CDR3 runs to 15 residues. The CDR3 protein is CASSPAQGVDYGYTF. The DNA read from the CDR3 is TGTGCCAGTAGTCCAGCACAGGGAGTTGACTATGGC.

A word on this clone: The read comes to an end 3 residues before the CDR3 does, leaving the germline J gene to fill in the end. The J gene is TRBJ2-7, the V gene TRBV20-1; possible D gene TRBD1, 6 bases. Trimming cost V 4 bases and J 4 bases, with 14 bases left between them. This CDR3 is built from 13 residues. The germline V gene encodes CDR1 DFQATT and CDR2 SNEGSKA (reference sequence). The DNA read from the CDR3 is TGCAGTGCTATCACTCCTCAGGGGTACGAG. Translating it yields CSAITPQGYE. The full-length CDR3 reads as CSAITPQGYEQYF.

As concerns this clone: The sequence runs out 3 residues before the end of the CDR3; the remainder is reconstructed from the germline J gene. The gene calls are TRBV5-1 and TRBJ2-3, with 9 bases aligning to TRBD1. CDR1 is SGHRS and CDR2 is YFSETQ in the germline V gene. This CDR3 contains 18 residues. J was trimmed by 2 bases and V by 0 bases; bases with no gene match: 10. This CDR3 is CASSLAHRGPKLTDTQYF. The sequenced part of the CDR3 DNA is TGCGCCAGCAGCTTGGCACACAGGGGGCCGAAGCTCACAGATACG.

Concerning this clone: The read ends 3 residues before the CDR3 terminus; that terminus is restored from the germline J gene. The chain employs TRBV18 and TRBJ1-1, with D perhaps matching TRBD1 (6 bases). Germline loops: CDR1 KGHSH, CDR2 LQKENI. The CDR3 sequence is 17 residues long. Trimming removed 3 bases from V and 2 bases from J, with 19 bases in between. The sequenced part of the CDR3 DNA is TGTGCCAGCTCACCTACCGGAGCCGGGACATTAAACACTGAA. Translation gives CASSPTGAGTLNTE. The complete CDR3 sequence is CASSPTGAGTLNTEAFF.